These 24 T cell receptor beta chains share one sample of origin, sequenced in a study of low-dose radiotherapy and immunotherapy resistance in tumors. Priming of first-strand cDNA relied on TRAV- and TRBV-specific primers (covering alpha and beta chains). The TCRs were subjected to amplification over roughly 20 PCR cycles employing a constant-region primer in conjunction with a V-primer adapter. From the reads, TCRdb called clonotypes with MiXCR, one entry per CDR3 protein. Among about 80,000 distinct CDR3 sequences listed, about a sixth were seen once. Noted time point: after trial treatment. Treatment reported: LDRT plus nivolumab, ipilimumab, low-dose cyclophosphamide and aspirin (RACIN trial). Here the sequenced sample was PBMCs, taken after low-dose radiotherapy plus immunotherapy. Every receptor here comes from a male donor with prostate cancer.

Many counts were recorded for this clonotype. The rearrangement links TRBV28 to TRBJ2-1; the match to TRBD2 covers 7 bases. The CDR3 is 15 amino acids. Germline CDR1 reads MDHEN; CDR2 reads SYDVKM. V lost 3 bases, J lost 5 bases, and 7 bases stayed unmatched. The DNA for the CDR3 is TGTGCCAGCAGTTTCATAGCGGGTGAGCACAATGAGCAGTTCTTC. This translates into CASSFIAGEHNEQFF.

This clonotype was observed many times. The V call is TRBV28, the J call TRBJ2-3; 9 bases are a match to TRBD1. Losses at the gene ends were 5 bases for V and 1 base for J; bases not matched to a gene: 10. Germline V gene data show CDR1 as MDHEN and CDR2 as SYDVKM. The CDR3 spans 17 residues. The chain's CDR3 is CASSPENRGPGTDTQYF. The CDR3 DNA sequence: TGTGCCAGCAGTCCCGAAAACAGGGGGCCGGGCACAGATACGCAGTATTTT.

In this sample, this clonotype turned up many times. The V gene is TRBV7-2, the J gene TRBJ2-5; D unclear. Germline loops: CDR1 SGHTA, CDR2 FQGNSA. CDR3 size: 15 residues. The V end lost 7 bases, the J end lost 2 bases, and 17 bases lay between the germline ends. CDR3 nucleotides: TGTGCCAGCACCGACGGGCCGGCTCAGCAAGAGACCCAGTACTTC. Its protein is CASTDGPAQQETQYF.

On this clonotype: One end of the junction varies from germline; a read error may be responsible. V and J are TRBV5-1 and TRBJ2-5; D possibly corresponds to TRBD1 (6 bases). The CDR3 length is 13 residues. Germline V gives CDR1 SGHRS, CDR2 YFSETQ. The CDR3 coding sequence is TGCGCCAGCTGCTTCCAGGGGACGGAGACCCAGTACTTC. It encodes CASCFQGTETQYF.

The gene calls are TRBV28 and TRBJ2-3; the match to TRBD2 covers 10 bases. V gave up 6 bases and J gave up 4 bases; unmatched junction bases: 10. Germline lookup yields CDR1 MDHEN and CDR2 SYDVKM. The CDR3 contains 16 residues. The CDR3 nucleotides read TGTGCCAGCAGCCGGCCGCTAGCGGGAGAGGCAGATACGCAGTATTTT. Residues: CASSRPLAGEADTQYF.

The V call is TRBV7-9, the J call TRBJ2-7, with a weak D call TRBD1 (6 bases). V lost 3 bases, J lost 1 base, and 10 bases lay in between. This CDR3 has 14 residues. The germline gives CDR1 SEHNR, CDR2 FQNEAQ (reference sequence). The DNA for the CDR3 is TGTGCCAGCAGCTTCCGGGACAATTCCTACGAGCAGTACTTC. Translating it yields CASSFRDNSYEQYF.

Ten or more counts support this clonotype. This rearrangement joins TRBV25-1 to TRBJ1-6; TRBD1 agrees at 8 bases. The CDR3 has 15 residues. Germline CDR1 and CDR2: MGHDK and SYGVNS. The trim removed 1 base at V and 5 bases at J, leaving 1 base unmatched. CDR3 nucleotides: TGTGCCAGCAGTGAATGGGGACAGGATAATTCACCCCTCCACTTT. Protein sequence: CASSEWGQDNSPLHF.

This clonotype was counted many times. The CDR3 coding sequence is TGTGCCAGCAGTGACCCATGGTTGAACTATGGCTACACCTTC. The encoded protein is CASSDPWLNYGYTF. V is TRBV25-1 and J is TRBJ1-2; D unresolved. The CDR3 contains 14 residues. Trimming took off 3 bases at V and 2 bases at J, with 10 bases between the two ends. CDR1 MGHDK and CDR2 SYGVNS come from the germline V gene.

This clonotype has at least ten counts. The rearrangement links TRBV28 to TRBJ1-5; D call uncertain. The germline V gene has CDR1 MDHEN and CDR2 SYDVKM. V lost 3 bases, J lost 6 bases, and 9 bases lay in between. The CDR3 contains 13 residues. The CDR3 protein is CASSFREFQPQHF. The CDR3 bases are TGTGCCAGCAGTTTCCGAGAGTTTCAGCCCCAGCATTTT.

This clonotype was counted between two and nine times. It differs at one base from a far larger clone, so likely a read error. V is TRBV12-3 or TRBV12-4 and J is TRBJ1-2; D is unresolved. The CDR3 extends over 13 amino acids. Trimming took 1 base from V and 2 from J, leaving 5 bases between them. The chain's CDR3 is CASSLGRNYGYTF. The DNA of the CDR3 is TGTGCCAGCAGTTTAGGCAGGAACTATGGCTACACCTTC.

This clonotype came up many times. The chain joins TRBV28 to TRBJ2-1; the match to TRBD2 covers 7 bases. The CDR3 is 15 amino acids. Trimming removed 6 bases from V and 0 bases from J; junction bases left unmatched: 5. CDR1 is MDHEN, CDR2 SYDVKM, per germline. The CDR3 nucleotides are TGTGCCAGCAGCGAAGCGGGGAGCTCCTACAATGAGCAGTTCTTC. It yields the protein CASSEAGSSYNEQFF.

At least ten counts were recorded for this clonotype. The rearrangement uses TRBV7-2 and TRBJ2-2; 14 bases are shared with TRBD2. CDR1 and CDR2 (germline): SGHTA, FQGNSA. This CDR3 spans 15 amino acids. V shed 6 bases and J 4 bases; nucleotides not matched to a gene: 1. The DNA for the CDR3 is TGTGCCAGCAGGGGGACTAGCGGGAGCACCGGGGAGCTGTTTTTT. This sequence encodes CASRGTSGSTGELFF.

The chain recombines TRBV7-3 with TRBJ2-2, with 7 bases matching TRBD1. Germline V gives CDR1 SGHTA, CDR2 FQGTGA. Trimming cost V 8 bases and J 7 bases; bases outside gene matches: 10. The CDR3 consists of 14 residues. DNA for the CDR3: TGTGCCAGCTCACAGGGGCGCGGGTTCGGGGAGCTGTTTTTT. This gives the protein CASSQGRGFGELFF.

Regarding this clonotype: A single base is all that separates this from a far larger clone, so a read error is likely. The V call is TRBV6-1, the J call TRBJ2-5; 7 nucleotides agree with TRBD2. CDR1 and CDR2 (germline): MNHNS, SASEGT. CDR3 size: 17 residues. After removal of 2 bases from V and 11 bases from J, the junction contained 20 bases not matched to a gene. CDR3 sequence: CASSERGGATSYNEQYF. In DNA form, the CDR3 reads TGTGCCAGCAGTGAAAGGGGAGGGGCAACCTCCTACAATGAGCAGTACTTC.

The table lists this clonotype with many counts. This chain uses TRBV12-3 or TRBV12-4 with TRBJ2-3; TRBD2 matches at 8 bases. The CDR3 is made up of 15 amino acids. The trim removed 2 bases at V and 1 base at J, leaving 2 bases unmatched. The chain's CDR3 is CASSLTGGGTDTQYF. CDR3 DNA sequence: TGTGCCAGCAGTTTAACGGGAGGGGGCACAGATACGCAGTATTTT.

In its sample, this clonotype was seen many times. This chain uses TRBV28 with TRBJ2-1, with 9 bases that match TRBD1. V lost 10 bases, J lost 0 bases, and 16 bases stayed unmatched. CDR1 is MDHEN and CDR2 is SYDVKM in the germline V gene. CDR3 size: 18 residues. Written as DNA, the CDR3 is TGTGCCACCCAAGCGGGGACAGGGCTCCTAATCTCCTACAATGAGCAGTTCTTC. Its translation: CATQAGTGLLISYNEQFF.

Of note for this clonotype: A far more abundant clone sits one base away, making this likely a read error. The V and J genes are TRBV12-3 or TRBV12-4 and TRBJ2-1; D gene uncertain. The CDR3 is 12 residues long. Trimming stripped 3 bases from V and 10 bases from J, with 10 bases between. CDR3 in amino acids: CASSFGWNEQFF. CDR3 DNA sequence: TGTGCCAGCAGTTTCGGGTGGAACGAGCAGTTCTTC.

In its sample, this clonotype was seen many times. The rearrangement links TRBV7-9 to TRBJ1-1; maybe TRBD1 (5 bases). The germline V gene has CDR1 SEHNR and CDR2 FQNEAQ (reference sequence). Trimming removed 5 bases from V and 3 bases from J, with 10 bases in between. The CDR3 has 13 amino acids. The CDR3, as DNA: TGTGCCAGCAGCGCGGGACGTTACACTGAAGCTTTCTTT. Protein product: CASSAGRYTEAFF.

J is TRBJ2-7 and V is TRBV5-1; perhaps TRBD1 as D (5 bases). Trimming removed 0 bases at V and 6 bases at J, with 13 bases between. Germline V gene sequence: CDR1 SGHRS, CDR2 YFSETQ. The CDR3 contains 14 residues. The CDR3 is CASSLGLQGSEQYF. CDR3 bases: TGCGCCAGCAGCTTGGGGCTGCAGGGCTCCGAGCAGTACTTC.

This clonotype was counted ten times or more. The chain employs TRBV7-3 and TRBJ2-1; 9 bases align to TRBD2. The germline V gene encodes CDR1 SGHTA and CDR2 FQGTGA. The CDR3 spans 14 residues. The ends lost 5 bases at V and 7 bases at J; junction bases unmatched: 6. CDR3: CASSGGGRVNEQFF. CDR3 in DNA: TGTGCCAGCAGCGGGGGCGGGAGGGTGAATGAGCAGTTCTTC.

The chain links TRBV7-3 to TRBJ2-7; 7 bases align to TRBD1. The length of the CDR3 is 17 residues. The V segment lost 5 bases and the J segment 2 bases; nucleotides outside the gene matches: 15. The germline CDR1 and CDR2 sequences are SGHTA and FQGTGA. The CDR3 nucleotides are TGTGCCAGCAGCCCTCGTCCCGGGACAGTAAGTCCCTACGAGCAGTACTTC. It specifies CASSPRPGTVSPYEQYF. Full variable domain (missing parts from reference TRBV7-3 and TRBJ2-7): GAGVSQTPSNKVTEKGKYVELRCDPISGHTALYWYRQSLGQGPEFLIYFQGTGAADDSGLPNDRFFAVRPEGSVSTLKIQRTERGDSAVYLCASSPRPGTVSPYEQYFGPGTRLTVT.

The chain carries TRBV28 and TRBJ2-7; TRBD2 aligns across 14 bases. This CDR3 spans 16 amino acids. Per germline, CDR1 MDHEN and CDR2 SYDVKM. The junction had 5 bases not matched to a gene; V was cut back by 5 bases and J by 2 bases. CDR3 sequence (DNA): TGTGCCAGCAGTGGACTAGCGGGAGGTTTAACCTACGAGCAGTACTTC. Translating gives CASSGLAGGLTYEQYF.

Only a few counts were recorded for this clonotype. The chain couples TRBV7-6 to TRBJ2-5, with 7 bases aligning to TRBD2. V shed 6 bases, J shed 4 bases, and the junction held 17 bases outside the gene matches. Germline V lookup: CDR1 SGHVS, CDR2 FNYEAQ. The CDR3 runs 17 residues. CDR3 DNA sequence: TGTGCCAGCAGTGGGATCCTTTCTAGCGGAGGCGGAGAGACCCAGTACTTC. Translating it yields CASSGILSSGGGETQYF. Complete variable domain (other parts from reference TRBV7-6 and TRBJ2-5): GAGVSQSPRYKVTKRGQDVALRCDPISGHVSLYWYRQALGQGPEFLTYFNYEAQQDKSGLPNDRFSAERPEGSISTLTIQRTEQRDSAMYRCASSGILSSGGGETQYFGPGTRLLVL.

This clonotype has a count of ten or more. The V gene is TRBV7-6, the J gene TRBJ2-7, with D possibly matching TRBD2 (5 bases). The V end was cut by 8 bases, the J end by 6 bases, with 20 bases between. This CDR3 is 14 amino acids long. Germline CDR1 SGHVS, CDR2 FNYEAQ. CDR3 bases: TGTGCCAGCTCTTCGTGGGCGGAGGCGGGCGAGCAGTACTTC. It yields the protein CASSSWAEAGEQYF.